This note documents a single T cell receptor beta chain sequence. The target antigen is unknown. V dropped 7 bases and J dropped 4 bases, with 13 bases sitting between them. The CDR3 has 12 amino acids. CDR1 SQVTM and CDR2 ANQGSEA come from the germline V gene. With CCR7-negative CD45RA+ TemRA cells, CD45RO+ cells were combined in CD8 memory. The data belong to a study of shared clonotypes between healthy human individuals. Findings and limits, study-wide: Estimated richness values were generally larger in naive subsets than in memory subsets. Non-shared clonotypes displayed generation probabilities falling below those of clonotypes present in all four donors.

Profiling relied on immunoSEQ multiplex PCR, and the TCRdb table lists in-frame clones only, not all of them. Here the sample spans approximately 710,000 clones, around 91% being singletons. The clonotype originates from a man aged 18 to 30 in good health. Some clones in this sample may be carry-over from other donors' samples. This chain links TRBV29-1 with TRBJ1-2, with a possible D match to TRBD1 (5 bases). What was sequenced was memory CD8+ T cells from PBMCs. Subset given: CD45RO+ cells pooled with CCR7-negative TemRA cells. The chain's CDR3 is CSGVGGTYGYTF. For the CDR3, the DNA is TGCAGCGGGGTTGGGGGGACCTATGGCTACACCTTC.